This T cell receptor beta chain stems from a study of blood T cells in healthy people across ages. Across the whole study: Template switching picked up about one barcoded beta molecule for each two T cells. Points from the study as a whole: The unsorted PBMCs prevented any conclusive comparison of naive versus antigen-experienced cells.

The use of a sample-barcoded 5' primer and a J-beta primer mix characterized a second PCR of roughly 6 to 11 cycles. Every cDNA molecule carried a tag from a template-switch adaptor bearing 12 random nucleotides. Each CDR3 protein gets one entry after TCRdb re-called the 5' RACE reads with MiXCR. The sample includes 650,000 to 800,000 distinct CDR3 sequences, approximately 48% seen only once; the top ten take about a fifth. Drawn from each donor were roughly 10 milliliters of peripheral blood. The V gene end was trimmed by 2 bases and the J gene end by 5 bases; junction bases not matched to a gene: 9. CDR3 length equals 15 residues. This clonotype was detected a few times. Its target is not known.

Source material: blood. The chain combines TRBV12-3 or TRBV12-4 with TRBJ2-7; TRBD1 matches at 7 bases. This TCR derives from a man aged 60 to 69 in good health. DNA for the CDR3: TGTGCCAGCAGTTTATATCGACAGGGCCTTGACGAGCAGTACTTC. Its translation is CASSLYRQGLDEQYF.